The 2 T cell receptor beta chains in this list originate from one sample, sequenced in a study of T-cell reconstitution after alpha-beta-depleted transplantation in children. Unique molecular identifiers were incorporated into the prepared TCRbeta library. Each CDR3 protein is one row after TCRdb ran MiXCR on the PCR reads. The sample records 45,000 to 70,000 distinct CDR3 sequences, 40% to 45% being singletons. The specimen was PBMCs, mostly from graft donor cells, collected 360 days after TCRalphabeta/CD19-depleted stem cell transplant. All receptors come from a male patient younger than 18 who had a stem cell transplant for acute lymphoblastic leukemia, so the T cells may come from the graft donor.

The J gene is TRBJ2-5, the V gene TRBV7-2; D is undetermined. Between the trimmed V and J ends, which lost 1 base and 3 bases, there was a span of 6 bases. The CDR3 contains 13 residues. Germline-derived CDR1 and CDR2 are SGHTA and FQGNSA. CDR3 nucleotides: TGTGCCAGCAGCTTAGTGGACGAAGAGACCCAGTACTTC. Translation gives CASSLVDEETQYF.

A few counts support this clonotype. The rearrangement links TRBV6-1 to TRBJ2-3; the match to TRBD2 covers 12 bases. Trimming at V came to 6 bases and at J to 6 bases, leaving 7 bases not matched to a gene. The CDR3 consists of 15 residues. CDR1 is MNHNS and CDR2 is SASEGT in the germline V gene. CDR3 sequence: CASSPSGRAVDTQYF. CDR3 DNA sequence: TGTGCCAGCAGCCCTAGCGGGAGGGCCGTCGATACGCAGTATTTT.